These 9 T cell receptor beta chains share one sample of origin, sequenced in a study of monozygotic twins with inflammatory bowel disease. Using the 5' RACE reads, TCRdb records one entry per CDR3 protein without DNA. The sample totals 300,000 to 450,000 distinct CDR3 sequences. Source material: blood. The receptor set was obtained from a human donor with ulcerative colitis or Crohn's disease, or a healthy co-twin of an affected twin (not recorded which).

V usage is TRBV6-5 and J usage is TRBJ1-2. This CDR3 spans 12 amino acids. In germline, CDR1 is MNHEY, CDR2 SVGAGI. CDR3 sequence: CASKEGPYGYTF.

The V call is TRBV7-3, the J call TRBJ1-1. CDR1 and CDR2 from the germline V gene are SGHTA and FQGTGA. This CDR3 has 16 residues. This CDR3 is CASSSAPGQTGTEAFF. The full variable domain, with the rest looked up from reference TRBV7-3 and TRBJ1-1, is GAGVSQTPSNKVTEKGKYVELRCDPISGHTALYWYRQSLGQGPEFLIYFQGTGAADDSGLPNDRFFAVRPEGSVSTLKIQRTERGDSAVYLCASSSAPGQTGTEAFFGQGTRLTVV.

The V and J genes are TRBV7-8 and TRBJ2-5; TCRdb lists TRBD1, though no DNA is available to test this call. CDR1 is SGHVS and CDR2 is FQNEAQ in the germline V gene. The CDR3 is made up of 13 amino acids. The CDR3 reads CASANRGRETQYF.

This chain links TRBV7-9 with TRBJ1-1; TCRdb's D gene call, TRBD1, goes unchecked for lack of DNA. The CDR3 consists of 16 residues. The germline gives CDR1 SEHNR, CDR2 FQNEAQ (reference sequence). CDR3 sequence reads: CASSNLPDRANTEAFF.

J is TRBJ2-7 and V is TRBV5-4. The CDR3 is 13 residues long. CDR1 and CDR2 (germline): SGHNT, YYREEE (reference sequence). This chain's CDR3 is CASSSQDNYEQYF.

The chain combines TRBV7-2 with TRBJ1-1. CDR1 is SGHTA and CDR2 is FQGNSA in the germline V gene. The CDR3 has 14 residues. CDR3 in amino acids: CASSLVGQNTEAFF.

V is TRBV7-9 and J is TRBJ1-1; the TRBD1 assignment by TCRdb is unverifiable without DNA. Germline V gene lookup returns CDR1 SEHNR and CDR2 FQNEAQ (reference sequence). The CDR3 loop spans 14 amino acids. CDR3 loop: CASSFYRGQTEAFF.

The rearrangement uses TRBV11-1 and TRBJ2-3; with no DNA, the TCRdb D assignment of TRBD2 cannot be verified. Germline V gene data show CDR1 as SGHAT and CDR2 as FQDESV (reference sequence). The CDR3 is 18 residues long. CDR3 residues: CASSGTGLADFSTDTQYF.

This sequence joins TRBV7-3 and TRBJ2-1; there is no DNA to check the TCRdb D call of TRBD1. The V gene's germline CDR1 is SGHTA and CDR2 FQGTGA. The CDR3 totals 16 residues. The CDR3 loop reads CASSLAGTPVSNEQFF.